This record concerns one TCR beta chain sequence. Its antigen is currently unknown. One end of the junction does not line up with germline, which may come from a read error. PCR involved 60 Vbeta and 13 Jbeta primers. Some clones are missing from TCRdb's copy, which holds only in-frame ones; the method was immunoSEQ multiplex PCR. The repertoire includes 100,000 or so clones, over 60% of them detected once, and more than 3.5% sits in the top ten. This specimen comes from a study of cytomegalovirus exposure and HLA in healthy donors. Study findings and constraints: Roughly uniform sequencing depth across donors was assumed, possibly incorrectly.

Germline CDR1 is SGHTS and CDR2 is YDEGEE. The CDR3 loop spans 15 amino acids. This clonotype was sampled from a female donor in good health and CMV-seropositive. Sample: PBMCs. The gene calls are TRBV5-8 and TRBJ2-4; perhaps TRBD1 as D (6 bases). CDR3 loop: CASSLGTVAKNSQYF. Written as DNA, the CDR3 is TGTGCCAGCAGCTTGGGGACAGTAGCCAAAAACAGTCAGTACTTC. Combining the CDR3 with reference TRBV5-8 and TRBJ2-4 gives the whole variable domain EAGVTQSPTHLIKTRGQQATLRCSPISGHTSVYWYQQALGLGLQFLLWYDEGEERNRGNFPPRFSGRQFPNYSSELNVNALELEDSALYLCASSLGTVAKNSQYFGAGTRLSVL.